This T cell receptor (beta chain) originates from a study of T cell responses to AZD1222 COVID-19 vaccine (dated by TCRdb to the early 2020s). The study in broad terms: TCR sequencing was performed for roughly 250 trial participants, of whom about 200 were given two doses of AZD1222 and approximately 25 were given two doses of MenACWY control vaccine. Trial participants were enrolled by age into 18-55, 56-69 and 70-plus year subgroups, with around 150, 28 and 57 TCR-sequenced participants respectively. Results and caveats for the whole study, not just this receptor: Participants were mostly white British and included more females than males, and it was suggested by the authors that clonal diversity may have been underestimated. In the small 56-69-year group, the increase in depth fell short of significance, most likely because of low power. Epitopes outside the regions mutated in the B.1.351 and B.1.1.7 variants were reportedly recognized by nearly half of the unique spike-specific TCRs. The whole spike protein was spanned by vaccine-associated CD4 TCRs, and dominant responses were seen in regions 160-218 and 743-854. Because no samples from the day 14 peak response were available, repertoires could be characterized only after the peak T cell response. A significant rise in spike-specific TCR breadth and depth was observed after two AZD1222 doses relative to day 0 and relative to MenACWY recipients. Only a handful of AZD1222 recipients were SARS-CoV-2 seropositive at baseline, limiting conclusions about previously exposed vaccinees.

The CDR1 and CDR2 encoded by the germline V gene are MDHEN and SYDVKM. Between the V and J ends, shortened by 6 bases and 4 bases respectively, the junction contains 13 bases. The CDR3 covers 14 residues, taking in both the cysteine and the phenylalanine. Here the CDR3 DNA is all that survives: 42 bases in frame from base 1. This sample's time point label indicates: about 28 days (+/-7) after the second vaccine dose. The treatment or condition label, as the study defines it: meningococcal conjugate vaccine given as trial control. Vaccinee samples came from UK trials COV001 and COV002, including a single-blind randomized controlled phase 2/3 trial of AZD1222 (ChAdOx1 nCoV-19) in healthy adults. For TCRbeta chain sequencing, PBMC samples from trial participants were taken at day 0 and at day 28 after the second dose. The CDR3 regions of human TCRbeta chains were analyzed by immunosequencing. The authors processed their data as follows. Repertoire TCRs were checked for matches against a reference library of SARS-CoV-2-specific TCRs that had been generated using the MIRA antigen-specificity platform. Breadth meant the fraction of unique TCRs that were SARS-CoV-2-associated, whereas depth meant the fraction of total T cells that were SARS-CoV-2-associated. Using the MIRA data, every spike-specific TCR was mapped to the spike region that the TCR reacted to and assigned to either a CD4 or a CD8 class. Log10-transformed breadth and depth values were compared by one-way ANOVA with Sidak's multiple comparisons tests. TCRdb's version of the immuneACCESS table is confined to in-frame rearrangements and falls short of the full clone set. An unresolved V gene accounts for under half of the shortfall where checked; the remainder is of unknown origin. V, J and clone size are taken as reported in that table, and D and trimming were inferred from the DNA itself. In all, the sample holds more than 95,000 clones, and about nine tenths of those were seen once. Approximately 3% of the sample is taken by the ten largest.

On this clone itself: What antigen it recognizes has not been identified. No much larger clonotype is one base removed from it; base qualities were not supplied.

Rearrangement joined TRBV28 to TRBJ1-3; confidence is insufficient to name the D gene. The clonotype was recovered from an adult who received the MenACWY meningococcal vaccine as a control. The sequences come from peripheral blood, collected 28 days after the second dose of the MenACWY control vaccine. CDR3 protein: CASRALGLGNTIYF. The base sequence is TGTGCCAGCAGGGCGTTAGGTCTCGGAAACACCATATATTTT.